The T cell receptor (beta chain) described here comes from a study of blood T cell repertoires in COVID-19. Across the study: Sites in the United States, Italy and Spain provided acute and convalescent COVID-19 samples. T cells, B-cell-depleted T cells, or PBMCs supplied cDNA or gDNA.

Germline CDR1 and CDR2: MDHEN and SYDVKM. The CDR3 loop spans 15 amino acids. V was clipped by 5 bases and J by 2 bases; unmatched bases: 7. In the source study's methods: Reference gene primers were amplified, and this amplification served to estimate nucleated cell counts. Libraries were prepared by immunoSEQ multiplex PCR; TCRdb keeps only in-frame clonotypes and omits some of them. Clonal size and the V and J genes are those of that table, whereas D and trimming came from the DNA. This sample has over 60,000 clones; more than 80% occur once, and the top ten carry roughly 10%. Sequenced: peripheral blood. The clonotype comes from a human donor in a cohort sampled during active COVID-19. The chain carries TRBV28 and TRBJ2-5; TRBD1 matches 8 bases. As DNA, the CDR3 is TGTGCCAGCAGTCTGCCCGACAGGGGACAAGAGACCCAGTACTTC. It encodes CASSLPDRGQETQYF.